The next 16 T cell receptor beta chains were all read from a single sample in a study of blood T cells in healthy people across ages. A second PCR of 7 to 11 cycles used a sample-barcoded 5' primer and a J-beta primer mix. TCRdb reprocessed the 5' RACE reads with MiXCR, giving one entry per CDR3 protein. In the table there are hundreds of thousands of distinct CDR3 sequences, 25% to 35% of which are singletons. Sequencing used blood. These receptors all stem from a woman at least 80 years old in good health.

This clonotype has just a few counts. The chain has TRBV5-1 and TRBJ2-1; tentatively, D is TRBD2 (7 bases). V lost 3 bases, J lost 8 bases, and 18 bases lay in between. The CDR3 loop spans 15 amino acids. The germline V gene encodes CDR1 SGHRS and CDR2 YFSETQ. CDR3 residues: CASSYSGGPNHEQFF. The CDR3 region has the DNA TGCGCCAGCAGCTACTCCGGGGGGCCCAACCATGAGCAGTTCTTC.

This clonotype was counted ten times or more. The chain is built from TRBV2 and TRBJ1-5, with TRBD1 as a possible D gene (5 bases). Germline loops: CDR1 SNHLY, CDR2 FYNNEI. Between the trimmed V and J ends, which lost 7 bases and 3 bases, there was a span of 16 bases. The CDR3 is made up of 15 amino acids. This CDR3 is CASKKQGRINQPQHF. The DNA for the CDR3 is TGTGCCAGCAAGAAGCAGGGCCGAATCAATCAGCCCCAGCATTTT.

With respect to this clonotype: A read error may explain this, as a much larger clone is one base away. The J gene is TRBJ2-1, the V gene TRBV27, with D maybe TRBD1 (5 bases). The V end was cut by 7 bases, the J end by 4 bases, with 17 bases between. CDR1 MNHEY and CDR2 SMNVEV come from the germline V gene (reference sequence). The CDR3 covers 15 residues. CDR3 DNA sequence: TGTGCCAGCAACCCGGACAAGGCTCTTTACAATGAGCAGTTCTTC. Translated, it gives CASNPDKALYNEQFF.

The chain uses TRBV28 and TRBJ2-1; D remains unclear. This CDR3 spans 13 amino acids. Per the germline V gene, CDR1 is MDHEN and CDR2 is SYDVKM. V was cut by 5 bases and J by 8 bases, with 13 bases left in between. The CDR3 loop reads CASSLVSADEQFF. Written as DNA, the CDR3 is TGTGCCAGCAGTCTGGTGAGCGCGGATGAGCAGTTCTTC.

On this clonotype itself: A read error may explain this, as a much larger clone is one base away. The CDR3: CASSRTSGGRNEQYF. CDR3 coding DNA: TGTGCCAGCAGCCGGACTAGCGGGGGGAGGAATGAGCAGTACTTC. V usage is TRBV7-9 and J usage is TRBJ2-7; 14 nucleotides line up with TRBD2. The CDR3 consists of 15 residues. The junction had 7 bases not matched to a gene; V was cut back by 5 bases and J by 7 bases. Germline CDR1 and CDR2: SEHNR and FQNEAQ (reference sequence).

At least ten counts were recorded for this clonotype. This rearrangement joins TRBV9 to TRBJ1-5; D gene unclear. The germline V and J ends were trimmed by 4 bases and 1 base, with 12 bases remaining between them. The germline CDR1 and CDR2 sequences are SGDLS and YYNGEE. The CDR3 spans 15 residues. In DNA, the CDR3 is TGTGCCAGCAGCCCAGTGGGGTCCAGCAATCAGCCCCAGCATTTT. This gives the protein CASSPVGSSNQPQHF.

The chain joins TRBV7-9 to TRBJ2-6; TRBD1 aligns across 9 bases. The CDR3 is 16 amino acids. Germline V gene lookup returns CDR1 SEHNR and CDR2 FQNEAQ (reference sequence). With V trimmed by 5 bases and J by 4 bases, 6 bases remained unmatched. CDR3 region: CASSARTGDGANVLTF. CDR3 bases: TGTGCCAGCAGCGCGCGGACAGGGGACGGGGCCAACGTCCTGACTTTC.

The chain has TRBV2 and TRBJ1-2; 7 nucleotides match TRBD1. The J segment lost 1 base and the V segment lost 6 bases, leaving 8 bases of the junction unmatched. The CDR3 spans 15 residues. Germline values: CDR1 SNHLY, CDR2 FYNNEI. CDR3 in DNA: TGTGCCAGCAGAACCTGGGCAGGGGGTAACTATGGCTACACCTTC. Residues: CASRTWAGGNYGYTF.

The sample holds a few counts of this clonotype. This CDR3 reads CASSLSRQPNSPLHF. The CDR3 region has the DNA TGTGCCAGCAGCTTATCGAGACAGCCTAATTCACCCCTCCACTTT. The chain has TRBV7-2 and TRBJ1-6, with a tentative D call TRBD1 (5 bases). From germline, CDR1 is SGHTA and CDR2 FQGNSA. V shed 2 bases and J shed 6 bases, with 11 bases lying between them. The CDR3 sequence is 15 residues long.

This clonotype was observed a handful of times. A clone one base away is much larger, so this may be a read error. The J gene is TRBJ2-1, the V gene TRBV6-5, with unresolved D. Germline loops: CDR1 MNHEY, CDR2 SVGAGI. This CDR3 comprises 16 residues. The V end lost 7 bases, the J end lost 1 base, and 17 bases lay between the germline ends. The DNA for the CDR3 is TGTGCCAGCAATCCTCCGGACCTCTATTCCTACAATGAGCAGTTCTTC. Translated: CASNPPDLYSYNEQFF.

The V and J genes are TRBV5-1 and TRBJ2-4, with D perhaps TRBD2 (7 bases). The tail of the sequence fits TRBJ2-7 better, so the J call may be wrong. This CDR3 contains 15 residues. Germline assignment: CDR1 SGHRS and CDR2 YFSETQ. In nucleotides, the CDR3 is TGCGCCAGCAGCTTGCCGCACGGGGAGGGGGACGAGCAGTACTTC. Protein: CASSLPHGEGDEQYF.

Only a few counts were recorded for this clonotype. A much larger clone is a single base away; this may be a read error. The chain uses TRBV7-6 and TRBJ2-7, with 9 bases identical to TRBD1. Germline-derived CDR1 and CDR2 are SGHVS and FNYEAQ. With V trimmed by 5 bases and J by 3 bases, 5 bases remained unmatched. There are 14 residues in the CDR3. The CDR3 loop is CASSPGQGCYEQYF. DNA for the CDR3: TGTGCCAGCAGCCCGGGACAGGGTTGCTACGAGCAGTACTTC.

The chain employs TRBV3-1 and TRBJ2-5; D tentatively reads TRBD1 or TRBD2 (6 bases each). The CDR3 runs to 13 residues. V gave up 4 bases and J gave up 11 bases, with 17 bases separating them. The germline V gene encodes CDR1 LGHDT and CDR2 YNNKEL (reference sequence). CDR3 protein: CASSPDDWRGQYF. The CDR3 coding sequence is TGTGCCAGCAGCCCTGACGATTGGAGGGGGCAGTACTTC.

The sample holds many counts of this clonotype. The rearrangement uses TRBV2 and TRBJ2-5; TRBD1 or TRBD2 may be the D gene (5 bases each). Trimming took 8 bases from V and 1 from J, leaving 14 bases between them. Germline V CDR1 and CDR2: SNHLY, FYNNEI. The CDR3 extends over 14 amino acids. The DNA of the CDR3 is TGTGCCAGCTCCCGGGATCAGGGCCAAGAGACCCAGTACTTC. Translating it yields CASSRDQGQETQYF.

This clonotype has ten or more counts. J is TRBJ1-2 and V is TRBV20-1; perhaps TRBD1 as D (6 bases). The CDR3 has 13 amino acids. Germline V lookup: CDR1 DFQATT, CDR2 SNEGSKA (reference sequence). The V gene lost 6 bases and the J gene lost 3 bases, with 14 bases spanning the gap. This CDR3 is CSAPDRLYYGYTF. CDR3 nucleotides: TGCAGTGCCCCGGACAGACTGTACTATGGCTACACCTTC.

There are many counts of this clonotype. The rearrangement joins TRBV20-1 to TRBJ2-1; D might be TRBD2 (5 bases). This CDR3 has 13 amino acids. The germline V and J ends were trimmed by 5 bases and 9 bases, with 17 bases remaining between them. CDR1 and CDR2 (germline): DFQATT, SNEGSKA (reference sequence). This chain's CDR3 is CSARKLGGPEQFF. The CDR3 DNA follows: TGCAGTGCTCGCAAACTAGGTGGGCCTGAGCAGTTCTTC.